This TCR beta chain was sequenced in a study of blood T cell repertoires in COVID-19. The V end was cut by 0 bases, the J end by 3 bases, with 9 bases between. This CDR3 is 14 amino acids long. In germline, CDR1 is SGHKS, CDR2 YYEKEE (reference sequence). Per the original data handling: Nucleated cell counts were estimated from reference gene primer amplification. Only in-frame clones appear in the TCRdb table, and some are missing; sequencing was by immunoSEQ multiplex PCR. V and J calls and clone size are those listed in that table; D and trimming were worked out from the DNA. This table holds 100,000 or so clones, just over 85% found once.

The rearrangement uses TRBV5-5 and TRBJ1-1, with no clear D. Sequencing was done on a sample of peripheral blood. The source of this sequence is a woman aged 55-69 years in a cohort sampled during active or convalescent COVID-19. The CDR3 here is CASSLDSSHTEAFF. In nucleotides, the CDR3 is TGTGCCAGCAGCTTGGACAGCAGCCACACTGAAGCTTTCTTT.